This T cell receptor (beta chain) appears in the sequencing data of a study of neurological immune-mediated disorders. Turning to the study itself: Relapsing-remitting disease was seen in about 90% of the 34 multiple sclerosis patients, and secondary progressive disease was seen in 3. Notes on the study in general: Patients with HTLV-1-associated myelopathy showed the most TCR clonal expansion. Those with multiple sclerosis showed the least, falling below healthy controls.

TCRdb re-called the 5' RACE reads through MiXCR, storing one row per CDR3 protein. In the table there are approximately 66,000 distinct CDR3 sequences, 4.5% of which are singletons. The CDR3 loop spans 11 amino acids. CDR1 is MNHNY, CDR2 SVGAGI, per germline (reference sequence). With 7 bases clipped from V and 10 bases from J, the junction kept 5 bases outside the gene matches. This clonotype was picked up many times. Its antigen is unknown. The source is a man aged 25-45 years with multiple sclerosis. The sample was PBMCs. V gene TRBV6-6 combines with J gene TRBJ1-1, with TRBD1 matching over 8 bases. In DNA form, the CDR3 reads TGTGCCAGCACAACAGGGGGTAGAGCTTTCTTT. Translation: CASTTGGRAFF.